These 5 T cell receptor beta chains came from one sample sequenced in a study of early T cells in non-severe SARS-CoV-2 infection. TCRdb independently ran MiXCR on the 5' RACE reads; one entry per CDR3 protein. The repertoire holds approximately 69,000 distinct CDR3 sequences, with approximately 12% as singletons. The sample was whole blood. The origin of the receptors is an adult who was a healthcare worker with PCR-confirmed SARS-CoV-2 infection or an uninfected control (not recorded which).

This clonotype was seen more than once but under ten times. CDR3 sequence reads: CATSTRTDTQYF. CDR3 in DNA: TGTGCCACCTCGACTCGCACAGATACGCAGTATTTT. This chain joins TRBV10-3 and TRBJ2-3, with D hard to call. The CDR3 is 12 amino acids. The germline CDR1 and CDR2 sequences are ENHRY and SYGVKD. Deletions cut 10 bases from V and 1 base from J, with 9 bases between.

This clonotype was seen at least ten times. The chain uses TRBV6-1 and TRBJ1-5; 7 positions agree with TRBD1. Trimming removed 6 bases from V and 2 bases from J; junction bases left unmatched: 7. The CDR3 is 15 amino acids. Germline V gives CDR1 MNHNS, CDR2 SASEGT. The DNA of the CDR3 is TGTGCCAGCAGAGAAACGACAGGGCGCAATCAGCCCCAGCATTTT. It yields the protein CASRETTGRNQPQHF.

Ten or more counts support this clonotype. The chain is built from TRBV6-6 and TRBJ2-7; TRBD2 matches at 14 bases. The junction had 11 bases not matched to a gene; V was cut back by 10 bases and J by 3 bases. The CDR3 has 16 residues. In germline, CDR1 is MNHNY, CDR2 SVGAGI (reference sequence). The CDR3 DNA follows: TGTGCCACGTCCGGGACTAGCGGGAGTCAAGTCTACGAGCAGTACTTC. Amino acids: CATSGTSGSQVYEQYF.

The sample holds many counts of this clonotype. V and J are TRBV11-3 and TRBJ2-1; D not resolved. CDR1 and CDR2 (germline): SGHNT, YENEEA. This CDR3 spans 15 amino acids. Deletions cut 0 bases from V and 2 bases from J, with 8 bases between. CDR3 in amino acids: CASSLESFTYNEQFF. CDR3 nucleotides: TGTGCCAGCAGCTTAGAATCTTTCACCTACAATGAGCAGTTCTTC.

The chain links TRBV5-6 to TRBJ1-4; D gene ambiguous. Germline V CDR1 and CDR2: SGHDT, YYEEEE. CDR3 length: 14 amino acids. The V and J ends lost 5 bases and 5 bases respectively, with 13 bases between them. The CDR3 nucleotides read TGTGCCAGCAGTCCGGACGGAAGAAATGAAAAACTGTTTTTT. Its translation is CASSPDGRNEKLFF.